Listed here are 26 T cell receptor beta chains from one sample, sequenced in a study of T cell repertoires in cytomegalovirus infection. In TCRdb, the reads were re-called with MiXCR into one record per CDR3 protein. The sample holds about 250,000 distinct CDR3 sequences, 6% to 8% seen once. The sample consisted of PBMCs. These TCRs come from a human donor in good health (CMV status not recorded). Some clones in this sample may be carry-over from other donors' samples.

The chain couples TRBV30 to TRBJ2-5, with D possibly TRBD2 on 6 matching bases. V was pared by 1 base and J by 5 bases, with 11 bases between. This CDR3 has 13 amino acids. Germline-derived CDR1 and CDR2 are GTSNPN and SVGIG (reference sequence). The CDR3 spells CAWSAGAAETQYF. CDR3 sequence (DNA): TGTGCCTGGAGTGCGGGAGCGGCCGAGACCCAGTACTTC.

In its sample, this clonotype was seen many times. V and J are TRBV7-8 and TRBJ2-2; no definite D call. The germline V gene encodes CDR1 SGHVS and CDR2 FQNEAQ. Trimming took off 3 bases at V and 7 bases at J, with 12 bases between the two ends. CDR3 size: 14 residues. CDR3: CASSLDYQSGELFF. The CDR3 region has the DNA TGTGCCAGCAGCTTGGATTACCAAAGCGGGGAGCTGTTTTTT.

The chain joins TRBV5-6 to TRBJ1-1; no definite D call. The CDR3 loop spans 15 amino acids. Germline V gene lookup returns CDR1 SGHDT and CDR2 YYEEEE. V shed 6 bases and J shed 8 bases, with 23 bases lying between them. CDR3 amino acids: CASNLPGLALAEAFF. The CDR3 DNA sequence: TGTGCCAGCAACCTTCCGGGGTTAGCCCTTGCAGAAGCTTTCTTT.

This clonotype has at least ten counts. The V gene is TRBV24-1, the J gene TRBJ2-2; 8 bases fit TRBD1. The V segment lost 6 bases and the J segment 4 bases; nucleotides outside the gene matches: 12. Germline loops: CDR1 KGHDR, CDR2 SFDVKD. CDR3 size: 17 residues. The CDR3 reads CATSTSPGQVFTGELFF. CDR3 nucleotide sequence: TGTGCCACCAGTACTTCACCGGGACAGGTATTCACCGGGGAGCTGTTTTTT.

This clonotype was picked up many times. J is TRBJ1-2 and V is TRBV12-5; no firm D call. The CDR3 extends over 11 amino acids. Trimming pared 4 bases from V and 7 bases from J, leaving 7 bases between. Germline V gene lookup returns CDR1 LGHNT and CDR2 FRNRAP. CDR3 in amino acids: CASGSDGGYTF. CDR3 DNA sequence: TGTGCTAGTGGTTCGGATGGTGGCTACACCTTC.

This clonotype showed up just a few times. This chain links TRBV20-1 with TRBJ2-5; D is uncertain. The V and J ends lost 5 bases and 0 bases respectively, with 7 bases between them. Germline CDR1 and CDR2: DFQATT and SNEGSKA (reference sequence). The CDR3 totals 12 residues. The CDR3 here is CSALRDQETQYF. In DNA form, the CDR3 reads TGCAGTGCTCTACGAGACCAAGAGACCCAGTACTTC.

This clonotype has ten or more counts. The V gene is TRBV20-1, the J gene TRBJ2-1; D might be TRBD1 (7 bases). The V gene's germline CDR1 is DFQATT and CDR2 SNEGSKA (reference sequence). Trimming removed 6 bases at V and 7 bases at J, with 22 bases between. This CDR3 has 15 residues. The CDR3 here is CSAGMTGRNYNEQFF. CDR3 DNA: TGCAGTGCGGGGATGACAGGGAGGAATTATAATGAGCAGTTCTTC.

The gene calls are TRBV15 and TRBJ1-3; no firm D call. This CDR3 spans 15 amino acids. Per germline, CDR1 LNHNV and CDR2 YYDKDF (reference sequence). Trimming removed 4 bases at V and 2 bases at J, with 12 bases between. The chain's CDR3 is CATSKVGGTGNTIYF. The CDR3 DNA reads as TGTGCCACCAGCAAGGTCGGAGGGACTGGAAACACCATATATTTT.

This clonotype was detected ten times or more. The chain carries TRBV6-4 and TRBJ1-1; perhaps TRBD1 as D (6 bases). This CDR3 comprises 14 residues. Trimming shortened V by 2 bases and J by 3 bases, and 10 bases separated the two germline ends. The germline CDR1 and CDR2 sequences are MRHNA and SNTAGT. The CDR3 spells CASSDRAGDTEAFF. CDR3 DNA: TGTGCCAGCAGTGACCGGGCAGGGGACACTGAAGCTTTCTTT.

This clonotype was counted a few times. The chain employs TRBV2 and TRBJ1-5; D is ambiguous. Between the trimmed V and J ends, which lost 8 bases and 4 bases, there was a span of 12 bases. This CDR3 has 13 residues. Germline-derived CDR1 and CDR2 are SNHLY and FYNNEI. In DNA, the CDR3 is TGTGCCAGCGAATTATCCTTTAATCAGCCCCAGCATTTT. It specifies CASELSFNQPQHF.

This clonotype was counted at least ten times. The chain has TRBV14 and TRBJ2-6; D is undetermined. Trimming removed 1 base from V and 0 bases from J, with 7 bases in between. This CDR3 is 16 amino acids long. Germline CDR1 is SGHDN and CDR2 is FVKESK. The CDR3 reads CASSQVLISGANVLTF. In DNA form, the CDR3 reads TGTGCCAGCAGCCAAGTCCTGATCTCTGGGGCCAACGTCCTGACTTTC.

Ten or more counts support this clonotype. This chain connects TRBV5-7 to TRBJ2-5; D may correspond to TRBD1 or TRBD2 (8 bases each). TRBV5-7 is an ORF; its function is uncertain. Trimming cost V 2 bases and J 1 base, with 21 bases left between them. The CDR3 loop spans 18 amino acids. The CDR3 loop is CASSFGRVHRGFQETQYF. For the CDR3, the DNA is TGTGCCAGCAGCTTCGGGAGGGTTCACAGGGGGTTCCAAGAGACCCAGTACTTC.

This clonotype was seen at least ten times. The chain couples TRBV19 to TRBJ1-1, with D unresolved. V lost 7 bases and J lost 1, with 16 bases in between. From germline, CDR1 is LNHDA and CDR2 SQIVND (reference sequence). CDR3 length equals 15 residues. The CDR3 region is CASKGGRSWNTEAFF. The CDR3 nucleotides are TGTGCCAGTAAAGGAGGGCGGTCGTGGAACACTGAAGCTTTCTTT.

This clonotype was detected many times. This sequence joins TRBV30 and TRBJ1-1; tentative D call: TRBD1 (5 bases). The CDR3 is 14 amino acids. V lost 2 bases and J 5 bases, leaving 15 bases between the germline ends. The germline gives CDR1 GTSNPN, CDR2 SVGIG (reference sequence). The CDR3 is CAWSSPGRWTEAFF. DNA of the CDR3: TGTGCCTGGAGTTCCCCAGGGAGATGGACTGAAGCTTTCTTT.

The chain uses TRBV29-1 and TRBJ2-5; the D gene is possibly TRBD2 (5 bases). Trimming stripped 3 bases from V and 6 bases from J, with 11 bases between. The length of the CDR3 is 12 residues. Germline values: CDR1 SQVTM, CDR2 ANQGSEA. The CDR3 nucleotides are TGCAGCGTTGACCGCACGGGAAAGACCCAGTACTTC. Its translation is CSVDRTGKTQYF.

This clonotype has ten or more counts. J is TRBJ1-1 and V is TRBV20-1; D unclear. Per the germline V gene, CDR1 is DFQATT and CDR2 is SNEGSKA (reference sequence). This CDR3 comprises 11 residues. The V end was cut by 3 bases, the J end by 8 bases, with 10 bases between. DNA of the CDR3: TGCAGTGCTAGGCCCGTTAGGGAAGCTTTCTTT. Residues: CSARPVREAFF.

This clonotype was detected ten times or more. CDR3 residues: CSAFGQGIALHF. The CDR3 nucleotides read TGCAGTGCTTTCGGACAGGGGATAGCCCTCCACTTT. The V call is TRBV20-1, the J call TRBJ1-6; TRBD1 agrees at 9 bases. Germline CDR1 reads DFQATT; CDR2 reads SNEGSKA (reference sequence). Unmatched junction bases numbered 7, after V lost 5 bases and J lost 14 bases. The CDR3 is 12 residues long.

This clonotype was seen many times. The V call is TRBV6-5, the J call TRBJ2-3; D is ambiguous. With 6 bases removed from V and 0 bases from J, the gap between germline ends came to 13 bases. The CDR3 extends over 15 amino acids. CDR1 is MNHEY, CDR2 SVGAGI, per germline. This CDR3 is CASRRISGSTDTQYF. The DNA for the CDR3 is TGTGCCAGCAGGAGGATTTCTGGGAGCACAGATACGCAGTATTTT.

This clonotype was detected many times. The chain links TRBV6-2 or TRBV6-3 to TRBJ1-5, with TRBD1 identical over 7 bases. The length of the CDR3 is 14 residues. The germline V gene encodes CDR1 MNHEY and CDR2 SVGEGT. The trim removed 7 bases at V and 6 bases at J, leaving 9 bases unmatched. CDR3 coding DNA: TGTGCCAGCACCCTGACAGGGCAGGCTCAGCCCCAGCATTTT. Translating gives CASTLTGQAQPQHF.

This clonotype was observed many times. This sequence joins TRBV7-2 and TRBJ2-1; D unresolved. The V end was cut by 3 bases, the J end by 8 bases, with 5 bases between. Germline V gene sequence: CDR1 SGHTA, CDR2 FQGNSA. This CDR3 is 11 amino acids long. The chain's CDR3 is CASSFFDEQFF. The CDR3 DNA is TGTGCCAGCAGCTTTTTCGATGAGCAGTTCTTC. Full variable domain (missing parts from reference TRBV7-2 and TRBJ2-1): GAGVSQSPSNKVTEKGKDVELRCDPISGHTALYWYRQSLGQGLEFLIYFQGNSAPDKSGLPSDRFSAERTGGSVSTLTIQRTQQEDSAVYLCASSFFDEQFFGPGTRLTVL.

This clonotype occurred many times. The chain recombines TRBV2 with TRBJ2-3; 9 nucleotides line up with TRBD2. The CDR3 sequence is 15 residues long. Losses at the gene ends were 1 base for V and 10 bases for J; bases not matched to a gene: 9. Germline CDR1 SNHLY, CDR2 FYNNEI. This chain's CDR3 is CASSEGHRERGAQYF. CDR3 bases: TGTGCCAGCAGTGAAGGACACAGGGAGCGGGGGGCGCAGTATTTT.

This clonotype was detected ten times or more. CDR3 sequence: CASSLRQGQDTQYF. CDR3 sequence (DNA): TGTGCCAGCAGCTTACGACAGGGGCAAGATACGCAGTATTTT. V usage is TRBV7-2 and J usage is TRBJ2-3; TRBD1 agrees at 8 bases. Losses at the gene ends were 2 bases for V and 5 bases for J; bases not matched to a gene: 3. Germline V gene lookup returns CDR1 SGHTA and CDR2 FQGNSA. The CDR3 spans 14 residues. Looking up the rest from reference TRBV7-2 and TRBJ2-3 gives the full variable domain: GAGVSQSPSNKVTEKGKDVELRCDPISGHTALYWYRQSLGQGLEFLIYFQGNSAPDKSGLPSDRFSAERTGGSVSTLTIQRTQQEDSAVYLCASSLRQGQDTQYFGPGTRLTVL.

This clonotype has just a few counts. V and J are TRBV2 and TRBJ2-3, with 10 bases fitting TRBD2. CDR1 is SNHLY, CDR2 FYNNEI, per germline. This CDR3 is 16 amino acids long. The V segment lost 3 bases and the J segment 3 bases; nucleotides outside the gene matches: 6. The CDR3 is CASSEGSGGLTDTQYF. The DNA of the CDR3 is TGTGCCAGCAGTGAGGGTAGCGGGGGGTTGACAGATACGCAGTATTTT.

This clonotype was counted at least ten times. This rearrangement joins TRBV7-2 to TRBJ2-2; the match to TRBD1 covers 8 bases. V lost 5 bases and J lost 4; bases outside the gene matches: 3. Germline CDR1 and CDR2: SGHTA and FQGNSA. The CDR3 runs 14 residues. CDR3 region: CASSLDRGTGELFF. As DNA, the CDR3 is TGTGCCAGCAGCCTCGACAGGGGCACCGGGGAGCTGTTTTTT.

This clonotype occurred many times. The chain links TRBV4-3 to TRBJ1-2, with D maybe TRBD1 (6 bases). This CDR3 has 15 residues. Germline CDR1 is LGHNA and CDR2 is YSLEER. Deletions cut 1 base from V and 2 bases from J, with 11 bases between. For the CDR3, the DNA is TGCGCCAGCAGCCAAGTCGGGGGGGCAAACTATGGCTACACCTTC. Amino acids: CASSQVGGANYGYTF.

This chain joins TRBV18 and TRBJ1-1; TRBD1 is a possible D gene (6 bases). This CDR3 has 15 amino acids. Between the trimmed V and J ends, which lost 2 bases and 4 bases, there was a span of 14 bases. CDR1 is KGHSH and CDR2 is LQKENI in the germline V gene. In nucleotides, the CDR3 is TGTGCCAGCTCACCAAACGGGGAGGGGGGCACTGAAGCTTTCTTT. Its protein is CASSPNGEGGTEAFF.